One and the same sample provided the 25 T cell receptor beta chains below, sequenced in a study of T cells in localized non-small cell lung cancer. Some clones are missing from TCRdb's copy, which holds only in-frame ones; the method was immunoSEQ multiplex PCR. The sample contains 35,000 or so clones, around 85% of which appear only once. Material: peripheral blood, obtained before any cancer treatment. The receptors come from a woman aged 35 to 70 with stage I lung adenocarcinoma.

This chain connects TRBV5-1 to TRBJ1-2; D uncertain. Germline CDR1 is SGHRS and CDR2 is YFSETQ. The CDR3 covers 15 residues. V shed 0 bases and J shed 4 bases, with 13 bases lying between them. CDR3 bases: TGCGCCAGCAGCTTGGGGACGGGAAGTGTCTATGGCTACACCTTC. This sequence encodes CASSLGTGSVYGYTF.

The V gene is TRBV9, the J gene TRBJ1-3; D is uncertain. CDR1 and CDR2 (germline): SGDLS, YYNGEE. V was shortened by 3 bases and J by 0 bases, with 16 bases between the two germline ends. The CDR3 is 17 residues long. CDR3 protein: CASSGGPQWSSGNTIYF. CDR3 bases: TGTGCCAGCAGCGGCGGTCCACAGTGGAGCTCTGGAAACACCATATATTTT.

The J gene is TRBJ1-3, the V gene TRBV2; D is possibly TRBD1 (5 bases). Trimming removed 6 bases from V and 0 bases from J, with 12 bases in between. The CDR3 loop spans 15 amino acids. CDR1 is SNHLY, CDR2 FYNNEI, per germline. CDR3 coding DNA: TGTGCCAGCAGGCAGACAGTGTACTCTGGAAACACCATATATTTT. Translation gives CASRQTVYSGNTIYF.

This clone was seen a few times. This rearrangement joins TRBV4-1 to TRBJ2-5, with D perhaps TRBD2 (6 bases). With 4 bases removed from V and 1 base from J, the gap between germline ends came to 16 bases. Per the germline V gene, CDR1 is MGHRA and CDR2 is YSYEKL. This CDR3 has 16 amino acids. The CDR3 loop reads CASSRGRGSVQETQYF. The DNA of the CDR3 is TGCGCCAGCAGCCGTGGACGGGGGTCAGTCCAAGAGACCCAGTACTTC.

The chain employs TRBV10-1 and TRBJ2-3; D remains unclear. V was cut by 2 bases and J by 4 bases, with 10 bases left in between. This CDR3 comprises 14 residues. Germline loops: CDR1 WNHNN, CDR2 SYGVQD (reference sequence). The DNA for the CDR3 is TGCGCCAGCAGTGAGCTTAGGGCCCCAGATACGCAGTATTTT. Protein sequence: CASSELRAPDTQYF.

The chain employs TRBV5-1 and TRBJ2-5; no clear D gene. CDR1 is SGHRS, CDR2 YFSETQ, per germline. V was trimmed by 0 bases and J by 4 bases, leaving 13 bases between them. There are 15 residues in the CDR3. CDR3 loop: CASSLAGRKTETQYF. CDR3 coding DNA: TGCGCCAGCAGCTTGGCAGGCAGGAAAACAGAGACCCAGTACTTC.

This clone was detected once. The chain joins TRBV11-2 to TRBJ1-4; D gene ambiguous. Germline values: CDR1 SGHAT, CDR2 FQNNGV. This CDR3 region has 15 residues. The ends were cut back, 2 bases at V and 6 bases at J, with 13 bases in the middle. The CDR3 here is CASSLRLGLDEKLFF. In DNA, the CDR3 is TGTGCCAGCAGCTTAAGGCTGGGATTGGATGAAAAACTGTTTTTT.

This chain uses TRBV4-1 with TRBJ2-3, with 9 bases identical to TRBD2. V gave up 0 bases and J gave up 4 bases; unmatched junction bases: 5. The CDR3 has 16 amino acids. In germline, CDR1 is MGHRA, CDR2 YSYEKL. The CDR3 sequence: CASSQDVQRGADTQYF. Here the CDR3 DNA reads TGCGCCAGCAGCCAAGATGTCCAGCGGGGGGCAGATACGCAGTATTTT.

V is TRBV6-5 and J is TRBJ2-7; possibly TRBD2 for D (5 bases). The CDR3 runs 12 residues. Germline V gene lookup returns CDR1 MNHEY and CDR2 SVGAGI. V shed 6 bases and J shed 6 bases, with 12 bases lying between them. CDR3 nucleotides: TGTGCCAGCAGGGGAGCCGGGATCGAGCAGTACTTC. Translation gives CASRGAGIEQYF.

The chain joins TRBV7-9 to TRBJ2-2; D is uncertain. The germline V and J ends were trimmed by 5 bases and 6 bases, with 4 bases remaining between them. The CDR3 spans 11 residues. Germline V CDR1 and CDR2: SEHNR, FQNEAQ (reference sequence). The CDR3 nucleotides are TGTGCCAGCAGCCCTGCCGGGGAGCTGTTTTTT. Amino acids: CASSPAGELFF.

This chain joins TRBV6-1 and TRBJ2-1; weak D call: TRBD2 (5 bases). Germline assignment: CDR1 MNHNS and CDR2 SASEGT. Trimming took off 6 bases at V and 0 bases at J, with 12 bases between the two ends. This CDR3 contains 15 residues. The CDR3 region is CASSISGYSYNEQFF. The DNA for the CDR3 is TGTGCCAGCAGCATCTCGGGGTACTCCTACAATGAGCAGTTCTTC.

The gene calls are TRBV11-3 and TRBJ1-2; D is unclear. Per germline, CDR1 SGHNT and CDR2 YENEEA. There are 15 residues in the CDR3. V was pared by 0 bases and J by 2 bases, with 10 bases between. The DNA of the CDR3 is TGTGCCAGCAGCTTAGATATCCGGGGAAACTATGGCTACACCTTC. Its protein is CASSLDIRGNYGYTF.

This clone appeared a few times. This chain uses TRBV11-2 with TRBJ2-7; D unresolved. CDR1 is SGHAT and CDR2 is FQNNGV in the germline V gene. This CDR3 spans 12 amino acids. With 6 bases removed from V and 0 bases from J, the gap between germline ends came to 6 bases. CDR3 nucleotides: TGTGCCAGCAGGTCGGTCTCCTACGAGCAGTACTTC. Protein: CASRSVSYEQYF. The entire variable domain, with the rest obtained from reference TRBV11-2 and TRBJ2-7, is as follows: EAGVAQSPRYKIIEKRQSVAFWCNPISGHATLYWYQQILGQGPKLLIQFQNNGVVDDSQLPKDRFSAERLKGVDSTLKIQPAKLEDSAVYLCASRSVSYEQYFGPGTRLTVT.

The chain carries TRBV5-6 and TRBJ1-4; no clear D gene. Trimming pared 0 bases from V and 7 bases from J, leaving 16 bases between. Germline CDR1 reads SGHDT; CDR2 reads YYEEEE. The CDR3 spans 16 residues. DNA of the CDR3: TGTGCCAGCAGCTTGGCAGACCTGGACCTCGGTGAAAAACTGTTTTTT. Translation gives CASSLADLDLGEKLFF. The entire variable domain, with the rest obtained from reference TRBV5-6 and TRBJ1-4, is as follows: DAGVTQSPTHLIKTRGQQVTLRCSPKSGHDTVSWYQQALGQGPQFIFQYYEEEERQRGNFPDRFSGHQFPNYSSELNVNALLLGDSALYLCASSLADLDLGEKLFFGSGTQLSVL.

The chain carries TRBV30 and TRBJ1-2, with D maybe TRBD1 (5 bases). Trimming shortened V by 4 bases and J by 3 bases, and 18 bases separated the two germline ends. From germline, CDR1 is GTSNPN and CDR2 SVGIG (reference sequence). There are 15 residues in the CDR3. This CDR3 reads CAWIGSGAKYYGYTF. In DNA, the CDR3 is TGTGCCTGGATTGGATCCGGGGCAAAGTACTATGGCTACACCTTC.

This clone was detected only once. The V gene is TRBV2, the J gene TRBJ2-1; no firm D call. Germline V CDR1 and CDR2: SNHLY, FYNNEI. This CDR3 has 11 amino acids. The V gene lost 7 bases and the J gene lost 10 bases, with 11 bases spanning the gap. The CDR3 bases are TGTGCCAGCACCACCTTGGTGGAGCAGTTCTTC. It codes for CASTTLVEQFF.

The sample holds a few counts of this clone. This chain connects TRBV6-1 to TRBJ1-5; tentatively, D is TRBD1 (6 bases). V was trimmed by 4 bases and J by 6 bases, leaving 13 bases between them. CDR3 size: 14 residues. Per the germline V gene, CDR1 is MNHNS and CDR2 is SASEGT. CDR3: CASSGNRESQPQHF. DNA of the CDR3: TGTGCCAGCAGTGGGAACAGGGAATCTCAGCCCCAGCATTTT.

This clone appeared a single time. This rearrangement joins TRBV7-2 to TRBJ2-3; D gene ambiguous. Trimming pared 3 bases from V and 4 bases from J, leaving 11 bases between. CDR1 and CDR2 from the germline V gene are SGHTA and FQGNSA. The CDR3 has 14 amino acids. CDR3 DNA sequence: TGTGCCAGCAGCTTCACCCGGGCACCAGATACGCAGTATTTT. As protein: CASSFTRAPDTQYF.

This clone came up a few times. The chain has TRBV5-5 and TRBJ2-7, with unresolved D. V was cut by 0 bases and J by 2 bases, with 6 bases left in between. This CDR3 spans 13 amino acids. Germline CDR1 reads SGHKS; CDR2 reads YYEKEE (reference sequence). The CDR3 loop reads CASSLALAYEQYF. The CDR3 DNA follows: TGTGCCAGCAGCTTGGCCCTAGCCTACGAGCAGTACTTC.

J is TRBJ1-2 and V is TRBV28, with TRBD1 matching 9 bases. V shed 5 bases and J 5 bases; nucleotides not matched to a gene: 9. Looked up from germline, CDR1 is MDHEN and CDR2 is SYDVKM. The CDR3 is made up of 15 amino acids. CDR3 loop: CASSNTDRGYYGYTF. CDR3 nucleotides: TGTGCCAGCAGTAACACGGACAGGGGTTATTATGGCTACACCTTC.

The rearrangement joins TRBV6-6 to TRBJ1-5, with TRBD1 as a possible D gene (6 bases). Germline loops: CDR1 MNHNY, CDR2 SVGAGI (reference sequence). The CDR3 sequence is 15 residues long. Trimming pared 5 bases from V and 0 bases from J, leaving 11 bases between. CDR3 sequence: CASSTTGRSNQPQHF. The CDR3 DNA is TGTGCCAGCAGTACCACAGGGCGTAGCAATCAGCCCCAGCATTTT.

The chain is built from TRBV9 and TRBJ1-4, with 11 bases lining up with TRBD1. Losses at the gene ends were 3 bases for V and 8 bases for J; bases not matched to a gene: 12. Germline V lookup: CDR1 SGDLS, CDR2 YYNGEE. This CDR3 region has 17 residues. CDR3 protein: CASSAGQGATVWEKLFF. The CDR3 nucleotides read TGTGCCAGCAGCGCAGGACAGGGGGCGACGGTCTGGGAAAAACTGTTTTTT. The variable domain in full, completed from reference TRBV9 and TRBJ1-4, reads DSGVTQTPKHLITATGQRVTLRCSPRSGDLSVYWYQQSLDQGLQFLIQYYNGEERAKGNILERFSAQQFPDLHSELNLSSLELGDSALYFCASSAGQGATVWEKLFFGSGTQLSVL.

This clone was counted a few times. The chain employs TRBV4-1 and TRBJ2-4; no clear D gene. Germline V gene lookup returns CDR1 MGHRA and CDR2 YSYEKL. The CDR3 is 14 residues long. V was cut by 2 bases and J by 6 bases, with 11 bases left in between. The DNA for the CDR3 is TGCGCCAGCAGCCAAAGTTTGGGGATAAACATTCAGTACTTC. Protein product: CASSQSLGINIQYF.

In nucleotides, the CDR3 is TGTGCCAGCAGCTATCGGCCCTCCTATAATTCACCCCTCCACTTT. This codes for CASSYRPSYNSPLHF. The chain recombines TRBV7-8 with TRBJ1-6; no definite D call. CDR3 length: 15 residues. Germline V CDR1 and CDR2: SGHVS, FQNEAQ. V was shortened by 4 bases and J by 0 bases, with 7 bases between the two germline ends.

This clone was observed a handful of times. The chain carries TRBV2 and TRBJ2-6; maybe TRBD2 (5 bases). The CDR3 length is 16 residues. Per germline, CDR1 SNHLY and CDR2 FYNNEI. V was cut by 2 bases and J by 0 bases, with 8 bases left in between. The CDR3 nucleotides are TGTGCCAGCAGTGAAAGTGGGAGCTCTGGGGCCAACGTCCTGACTTTC. Protein product: CASSESGSSGANVLTF.